The entry that follows covers one T cell receptor beta chain sequence. Its antigen remains unidentified. These data are taken from a study of T cell responses to AZD1222 COVID-19 vaccine. Broader study findings: Targeting of unmutated variant regions was reportedly seen in nearly half of spike-specific TCRs. The study identified only five to seven AZD1222 recipients as seropositive at baseline. Spike-specific TCR breadth rose after two AZD1222 doses, and depth rose as well. Along spike, vaccine-associated CD4 TCRs were found throughout, with dominance at 160-218 and 743-854.

The repertoire was sequenced with immunoSEQ multiplex PCR; TCRdb's copy has only in-frame clones and lacks some. The profile shows around 130,000 clones, about 93% of them singletons. The germline V and J ends were trimmed by 8 bases and 5 bases, with 11 bases remaining between them. The CDR3 has 12 amino acids. Germline CDR1 reads MNHNY; CDR2 reads SVGAGI (reference sequence). The sequence derives from an adult who received the AZD1222 COVID-19 vaccine. The sample here was peripheral blood, taken 28 days after the second AZD1222 dose. The V call is TRBV6-6, the J call TRBJ2-3, with a weak D call TRBD2 (6 bases). In DNA, the CDR3 is TGTGCCAGCGGGGAGGCCGGAGATACGCAGTATTTT. Its protein is CASGEAGDTQYF.